These T cell receptor beta chains were read from a single sample in a study of cytomegalovirus exposure and HLA in healthy donors. The data were produced by immunoSEQ multiplex PCR, yet TCRdb's version contains in-frame clones alone and is incomplete. Here the sample spans just over 200,000 clones, almost 70% being singletons. Sequencing was carried out using PBMCs. Receptors were obtained from a man in his forties in good health and CMV-seropositive. Both conserved end residues are part of each CDR3. Each record gives: clone size, J gene, V gene, D gene, CDR3 protein, CDR3 DNA. A D gene is named only where the DNA matches it firmly. Clone size is given for some rows only: seen once, a few or many times, or a class if the clone is expanded.

abundance: .
j_gene: TRBJ1-6
v_gene: TRBV6-6
d_gene: TRBD1
CDR3aa: CASSYRQGASPLHF
CDR3nt: TGTGCCAGCAGTTACAGACAGGGGGCTTCACCCCTCCACTTT

abundance: .
j_gene: TRBJ2-7
v_gene: TRBV6-1
d_gene: .
CDR3aa: CASNDRTSYEQYF
CDR3nt: TGTGCCTCCAATGACAGGACCTCCTACGAGCAGTACTTC

abundance: once
j_gene: TRBJ1-3
v_gene: TRBV5-1
d_gene: .
CDR3aa: CASSLGPRQGSGNTIYF
CDR3nt: TGCGCCAGCAGCTTGGGCCCGCGGCAGGGCTCTGGAAACACCATATATTTT

abundance: once
j_gene: TRBJ2-3
v_gene: TRBV6-5
d_gene: .
CDR3aa: CASSYSWGTSTDTQYF
CDR3nt: TGTGCCAGCAGTTACTCGTGGGGGACTAGCACAGATACGCAGTATTTT

abundance: .
j_gene: TRBJ2-7
v_gene: TRBV6-6
d_gene: TRBD1
CDR3aa: CASRYDRVSGEQYF
CDR3nt: TGTGCCAGCCGTTACGACAGGGTGAGCGGCGAGCAGTACTTC

abundance: .
j_gene: TRBJ2-7
v_gene: TRBV6-5
d_gene: .
CDR3aa: CASSYGQSAEQYF
CDR3nt: TGTGCCAGCAGTTACGGGCAATCCGCCGAGCAGTACTTC

abundance: .
j_gene: TRBJ1-6
v_gene: TRBV5-1
d_gene: .
CDR3aa: CASSLVGGAYNSPLHF
CDR3nt: TGCGCCAGCAGCTTGGTGGGGGGAGCCTATAATTCACCCCTCCACTTT

abundance: .
j_gene: TRBJ1-1
v_gene: TRBV28
d_gene: .
CDR3aa: CASSAGQAFF
CDR3nt: TGTGCCAGCAGTGCGGGGCAAGCTTTCTTT

abundance: .
j_gene: TRBJ2-3
v_gene: TRBV18
d_gene: .
CDR3aa: CASSPRQGSTDTQYF
CDR3nt: TGTGCCAGCTCACCACGGCAGGGCTCAACAGATACGCAGTATTTT

abundance: .
j_gene: TRBJ2-1
v_gene: TRBV10-2
d_gene: TRBD2
CDR3aa: CASSEGSGGLSNEQFF
CDR3nt: TGCGCCAGCAGTGAGGGTAGCGGGGGTTTAAGCAATGAGCAGTTCTTC

abundance: .
j_gene: TRBJ2-7
v_gene: TRBV11-2
d_gene: TRBD2
CDR3aa: CASSAYGTTYEQYF
CDR3nt: TGTGCCAGCAGCGCATACGGGACTACCTACGAGCAGTACTTC

abundance: .
j_gene: TRBJ1-5
v_gene: TRBV9
d_gene: .
CDR3aa: CASSVGQAHQPQHF
CDR3nt: TGTGCCAGCAGCGTAGGACAGGCCCATCAGCCCCAGCATTTT

abundance: .
j_gene: TRBJ1-6
v_gene: TRBV4-2
d_gene: TRBD1
CDR3aa: CASSQGTGGNSPLHF
CDR3nt: TGTGCCAGCAGCCAAGGGACAGGGGGAAATTCACCCCTCCACTTT

abundance: .
j_gene: TRBJ1-5
v_gene: TRBV6-4
d_gene: TRBD1
CDR3aa: CATPGDRGFNQPQHF
CDR3nt: TGTGCCACCCCCGGGGACAGGGGTTTCAATCAGCCCCAGCATTTT

abundance: .
j_gene: TRBJ1-1
v_gene: TRBV5-1
d_gene: .
CDR3aa: CASSLSPDTEAFF
CDR3nt: TGCGCCAGCAGCTTATCTCCAGACACTGAAGCTTTCTTT

abundance: .
j_gene: TRBJ2-7
v_gene: TRBV5-1
d_gene: TRBD1
CDR3aa: CASSWGQAVGEQYF
CDR3nt: TGCGCCAGCAGCTGGGGACAGGCGGTCGGTGAGCAGTACTTC

abundance: few
j_gene: TRBJ1-1
v_gene: TRBV6-1
d_gene: TRBD1
CDR3aa: CAIPGGSVDTEAFF
CDR3nt: TGTGCCATCCCAGGGGGAAGCGTGGACACTGAAGCTTTCTTT

abundance: .
j_gene: TRBJ1-1
v_gene: TRBV7-6
d_gene: .
CDR3aa: CASSLAVSGSTEAFF
CDR3nt: TGTGCCAGCAGCTTAGCCGTTTCCGGGTCCACTGAAGCTTTCTTT

abundance: few
j_gene: TRBJ2-2
v_gene: TRBV6-1
d_gene: .
CDR3aa: CASSFRVNTGELFF
CDR3nt: TGTGCCAGCAGTTTCAGGGTGAACACCGGGGAGCTGTTTTTT

abundance: .
j_gene: TRBJ1-5
v_gene: TRBV27
d_gene: TRBD1
CDR3aa: CASSLSGQGGRNQPQHF
CDR3nt: TGTGCCAGCAGTTTATCGGGTCAGGGGGGTCGCAATCAGCCCCAGCATTTT

abundance: .
j_gene: TRBJ1-6
v_gene: TRBV7-9
d_gene: .
CDR3aa: CASSSGQTLARPYNSPLHF
CDR3nt: TGTGCCAGCAGCTCCGGACAGACCCTAGCTCGGCCCTATAATTCACCCCTCCACTTT

abundance: .
j_gene: TRBJ1-1
v_gene: TRBV10-3
d_gene: TRBD1
CDR3aa: CAISGSSDREGEAFF
CDR3nt: TGTGCCATCAGTGGGTCCTCGGACAGGGAAGGTGAAGCTTTCTTT

abundance: .
j_gene: TRBJ2-3
v_gene: TRBV10-3
d_gene: TRBD2
CDR3aa: CAISETSGTDTQYF
CDR3nt: TGTGCCATCAGTGAGACTAGCGGCACAGATACGCAGTATTTT

abundance: .
j_gene: TRBJ2-3
v_gene: TRBV10-3
d_gene: TRBD1
CDR3aa: CAISAGQGTDTQYF
CDR3nt: TGTGCCATCAGTGCCGGACAGGGCACAGATACGCAGTATTTT

abundance: few
j_gene: TRBJ2-7
v_gene: TRBV9
d_gene: TRBD1
CDR3aa: CASSADRGPYEQYF
CDR3nt: TGTGCCAGCAGCGCAGACAGGGGTCCCTACGAGCAGTACTTC

abundance: .
j_gene: TRBJ1-2
v_gene: TRBV19
d_gene: .
CDR3aa: CASSRPDKGKMDGYTF
CDR3nt: TGTGCCAGTAGTCGCCCGGACAAGGGTAAGATGGATGGCTACACCTTC

abundance: .
j_gene: TRBJ1-6
v_gene: TRBV13
d_gene: .
CDR3aa: CASSLGGVAYNSPLHF
CDR3nt: TGTGCCAGCAGCTTAGGAGGGGTCGCGTATAATTCACCCCTCCACTTT

abundance: .
j_gene: TRBJ1-5
v_gene: TRBV12-1
d_gene: .
CDR3aa: CASSFVPYDREVKPQHF
CDR3nt: TGTGCCAGCAGCTTTGTGCCCTACGACAGGGAGGTTAAGCCCCAGCATTTT

abundance: .
j_gene: TRBJ2-7
v_gene: TRBV6-1
d_gene: TRBD1
CDR3aa: CASSDRTGRYEQYF
CDR3nt: TGTGCCAGCAGTGATAGGACAGGGCGCTACGAGCAGTACTTC

abundance: .
j_gene: TRBJ1-1
v_gene: TRBV7-2
d_gene: TRBD1
CDR3aa: CASSSTGGNRGSTEAFF
CDR3nt: TGTGCCAGCAGCTCGACAGGGGGAAACAGGGGGTCCACTGAAGCTTTCTTT

abundance: .
j_gene: TRBJ2-3
v_gene: TRBV2
d_gene: TRBD2
CDR3aa: CASSDPGGSGGSDTQYF
CDR3nt: TGTGCCAGCAGTGACCCAGGAGGAAGCGGGGGGTCAGATACGCAGTATTTT